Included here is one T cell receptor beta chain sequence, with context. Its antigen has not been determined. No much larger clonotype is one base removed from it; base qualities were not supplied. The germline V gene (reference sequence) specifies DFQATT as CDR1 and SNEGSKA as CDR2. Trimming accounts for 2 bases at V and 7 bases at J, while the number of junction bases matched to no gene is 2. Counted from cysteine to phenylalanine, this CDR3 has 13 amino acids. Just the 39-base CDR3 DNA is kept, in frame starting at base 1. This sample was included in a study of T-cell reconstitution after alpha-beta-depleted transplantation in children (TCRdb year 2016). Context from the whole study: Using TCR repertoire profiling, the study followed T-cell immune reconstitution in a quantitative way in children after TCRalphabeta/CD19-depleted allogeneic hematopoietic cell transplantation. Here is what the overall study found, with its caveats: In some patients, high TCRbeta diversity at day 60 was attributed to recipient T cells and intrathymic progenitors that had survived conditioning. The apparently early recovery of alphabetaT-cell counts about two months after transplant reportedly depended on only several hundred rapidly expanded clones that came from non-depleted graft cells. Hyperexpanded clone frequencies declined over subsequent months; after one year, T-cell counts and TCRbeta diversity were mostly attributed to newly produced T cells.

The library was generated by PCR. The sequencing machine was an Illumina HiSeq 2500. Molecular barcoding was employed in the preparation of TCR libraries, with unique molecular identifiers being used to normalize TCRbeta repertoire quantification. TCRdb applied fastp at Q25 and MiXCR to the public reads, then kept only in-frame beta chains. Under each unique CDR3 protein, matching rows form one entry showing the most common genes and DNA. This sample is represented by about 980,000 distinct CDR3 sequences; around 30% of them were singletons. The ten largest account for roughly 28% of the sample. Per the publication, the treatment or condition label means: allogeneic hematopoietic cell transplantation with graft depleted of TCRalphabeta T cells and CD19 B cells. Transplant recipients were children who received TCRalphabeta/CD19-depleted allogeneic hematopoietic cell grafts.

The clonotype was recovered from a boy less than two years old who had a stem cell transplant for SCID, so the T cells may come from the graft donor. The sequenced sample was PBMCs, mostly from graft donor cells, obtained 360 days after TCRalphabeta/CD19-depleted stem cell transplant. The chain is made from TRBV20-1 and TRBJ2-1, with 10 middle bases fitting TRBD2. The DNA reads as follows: TGCAGTGCTAGAAAAGCGGGGGGGAATGAGCAGTTCTTC. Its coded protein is CSARKAGGNEQFF.